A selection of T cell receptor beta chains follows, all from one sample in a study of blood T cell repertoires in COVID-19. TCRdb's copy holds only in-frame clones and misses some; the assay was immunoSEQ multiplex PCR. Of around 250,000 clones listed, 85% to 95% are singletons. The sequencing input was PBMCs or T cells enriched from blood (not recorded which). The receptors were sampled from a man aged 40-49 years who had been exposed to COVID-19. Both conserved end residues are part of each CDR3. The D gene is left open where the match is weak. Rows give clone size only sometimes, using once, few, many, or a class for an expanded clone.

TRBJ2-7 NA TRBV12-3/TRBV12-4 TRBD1 CASSRGQGWEQYF TGTGCCAGCAGTCGGGGACAGGGTTGGGAGCAGTACTTC
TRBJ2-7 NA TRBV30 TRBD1 CAWARQGPYEQYF TGTGCCTGGGCCCGACAGGGACCCTACGAGCAGTACTTC
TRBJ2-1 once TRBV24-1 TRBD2 CATSEHSGRGYNEQFF TGTGCCACCAGTGAGCATAGCGGGAGAGGCTACAATGAGCAGTTCTTC
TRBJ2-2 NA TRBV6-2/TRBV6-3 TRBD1 CASSFYATGTGTGELFF TGTGCCAGCAGTTTTTACGCTACCGGGACAGGCACCGGGGAGCTGTTTTTT
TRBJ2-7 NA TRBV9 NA CASSVGPGTSNYEQYF TGTGCCAGCAGCGTTGGCCCCGGGACTTCTAACTACGAGCAGTACTTC
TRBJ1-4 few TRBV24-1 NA CATRQASWVEYRAREGGEKLFF TGTGCCACCCGCCAAGCCTCTTGGGTGGAATACAGGGCCCGAGAAGGGGGTGAAAAACTGTTTTTT
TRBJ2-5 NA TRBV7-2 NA CASSFGSQETQYF TGTGCCAGCAGCTTCGGTTCGCAAGAGACCCAGTACTTC
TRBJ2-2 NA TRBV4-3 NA CASSRILGSTGELFF TGCGCCAGCAGCCGGATACTAGGGAGCACCGGGGAGCTGTTTTTT
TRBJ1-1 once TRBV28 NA CASRPQLGRVEAFF TGTGCCAGCAGGCCGCAATTAGGGCGGGTTGAAGCTTTCTTT
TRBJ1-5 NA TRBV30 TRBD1 CAWRRTGGLNQPQHF TGTGCCTGGAGACGGACAGGGGGTCTCAACCAGCCCCAGCATTTT
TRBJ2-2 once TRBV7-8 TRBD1 CASSSDRVTGELFF TGTGCCAGCAGCTCCGACAGGGTTACCGGGGAGCTGTTTTTT
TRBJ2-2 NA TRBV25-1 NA CASSGRQSTGELFF TGTGCCAGCAGTGGAAGACAGAGCACCGGGGAGCTGTTTTTT
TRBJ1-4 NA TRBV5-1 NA CASSSGVSTNEKLFF TGCGCCAGCAGCTCAGGGGTTTCAACTAATGAAAAACTGTTTTTT